The present entry profiles one T cell receptor beta chain with its context. The data belong to a study of technical replicates of blood from several donors. V was pared by 2 bases and J by 7 bases, with 7 bases between. Looked up from germline, CDR1 is MNHNS and CDR2 is SASEGT. There are 12 residues in the CDR3. Only in-frame clones appear in the TCRdb table, and some are missing; sequencing was by immunoSEQ multiplex PCR. This table holds about 93,000 clones, 95% found once. This sequence was found in a human donor in good health. The source material was T cells isolated from PBMCs. V is TRBV6-1 and J is TRBJ2-3; D is unclear. The CDR3 reads CASSETLHTQYF. DNA for the CDR3: TGTGCCAGCAGTGAAACTCTCCATACGCAGTATTTT.